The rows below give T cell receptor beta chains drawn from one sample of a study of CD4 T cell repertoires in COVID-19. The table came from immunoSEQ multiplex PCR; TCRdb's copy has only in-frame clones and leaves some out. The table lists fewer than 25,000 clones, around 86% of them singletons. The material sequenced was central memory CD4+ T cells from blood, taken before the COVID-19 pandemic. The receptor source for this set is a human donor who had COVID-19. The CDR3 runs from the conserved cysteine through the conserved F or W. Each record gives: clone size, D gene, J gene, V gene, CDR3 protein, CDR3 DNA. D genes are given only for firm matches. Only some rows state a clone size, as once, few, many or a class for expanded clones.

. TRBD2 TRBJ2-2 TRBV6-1 CASSAPVAGGLTGELFF TGTGCCAGCAGTGCCCCTGTAGCGGGGGGGCTCACCGGGGAGCTGTTTTTT
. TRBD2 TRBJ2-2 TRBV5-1 CASSLKLAGGTGELFF TGCGCCAGCAGCTTAAAGCTAGCGGGAGGCACCGGGGAGCTGTTTTTT
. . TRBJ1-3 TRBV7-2 CASSLLLLSSGNTIYF TGTGCCAGCAGCTTATTACTCCTTTCCTCTGGAAACACCATATATTTT
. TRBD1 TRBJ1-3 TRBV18 CASSQGQGGTGNTIYF TGTGCCAGCTCGCAGGGGCAGGGGGGAACTGGAAACACCATATATTTT
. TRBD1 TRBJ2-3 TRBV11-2 CASSLGRGQDTQYF TGTGCCAGCAGCTTAGGCAGGGGGCAAGATACGCAGTATTTT
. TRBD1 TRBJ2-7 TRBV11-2 CASSFDRVGREQYF TGTGCCAGCAGCTTTGACAGGGTGGGTAGAGAGCAGTACTTC
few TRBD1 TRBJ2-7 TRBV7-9 CASSLGTVPYEQYF TGTGCCAGCAGCTTGGGGACAGTCCCCTACGAGCAGTACTTC
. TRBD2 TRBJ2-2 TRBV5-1 CASSWTPTSGNTGELFF TGCGCCAGCAGCTGGACTCCCACTAGCGGCAACACCGGGGAGCTGTTTTTT
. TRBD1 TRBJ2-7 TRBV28 CASNPGTGYYEQYF TGTGCCAGCAACCCCGGGACAGGCTACTACGAGCAGTACTTC
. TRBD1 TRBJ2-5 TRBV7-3 CASSSRDRAYQETQYF TGTGCCAGCAGCTCCCGGGACAGGGCCTACCAAGAGACCCAGTACTTC
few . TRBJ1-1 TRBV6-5 CASLSGQGGAFF TGTGCCAGCCTTTCCGGGCAGGGAGGAGCTTTCTTT
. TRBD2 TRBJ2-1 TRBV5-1 CASSPGRAGGNNEQFF TGCGCCAGCAGCCCCGGCAGGGCGGGGGGGAACAATGAGCAGTTCTTC
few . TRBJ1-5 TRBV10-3 CAIRSGGLQPQHF TGTGCCATCAGGAGCGGGGGCCTTCAGCCCCAGCATTTT
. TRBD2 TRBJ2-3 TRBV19 CASQAGVNTDTQYF TGTGCCAGTCAAGCGGGAGTTAACACAGATACGCAGTATTTT
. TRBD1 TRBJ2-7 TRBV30 CAVSPGTGAYEQYF TGTGCCGTGTCCCCCGGGACAGGGGCCTACGAGCAGTACTTC
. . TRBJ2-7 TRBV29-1 CSVVQLNEQYF TGCAGCGTTGTCCAGTTGAACGAGCAGTACTTC
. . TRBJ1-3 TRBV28 CASSDNTGLGNTIYF TGTGCCAGCAGCGATAACACAGGTTTAGGAAACACCATATATTTT
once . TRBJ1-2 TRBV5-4 CASSLEAGYLDGYTF TGTGCCAGCAGCTTGGAGGCAGGGTATTTGGATGGCTACACCTTC
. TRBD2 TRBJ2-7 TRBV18 CASSPPLAGGSYEQYF TGTGCCAGCTCACCACCTTTAGCGGGAGGGAGCTACGAGCAGTACTTC
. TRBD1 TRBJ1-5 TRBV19 CASMAGGGNQPQHF TGTGCCAGTATGGCAGGGGGCGGCAATCAGCCCCAGCATTTT
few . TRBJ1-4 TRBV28 CASSLGGDREKLFF TGTGCCAGCAGCCTGGGGGGTGATAGAGAAAAACTGTTTTTT
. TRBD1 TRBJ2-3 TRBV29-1 CSAWDRETSTDTQYF TGCAGCGCCTGGGACAGGGAAACAAGCACAGATACGCAGTATTTT
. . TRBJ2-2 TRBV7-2 CASSFLPRGTGELFF TGTGCCAGCAGCTTTCTCCCTAGGGGCACCGGGGAGCTGTTTTTT
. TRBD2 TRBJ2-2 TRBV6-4 CASSELAGVSGELFF TGTGCCAGCAGTGAACTAGCGGGAGTTTCCGGGGAGCTGTTTTTT
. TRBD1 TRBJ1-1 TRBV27 CASSLSPGGWTEAFF TGTGCCAGCAGTTTATCTCCAGGGGGCTGGACTGAAGCTTTCTTT
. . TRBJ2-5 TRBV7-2 CASSPVLGDGEETQYF TGTGCCAGCAGCCCCGTCCTCGGCGACGGAGAAGAGACCCAGTACTTC
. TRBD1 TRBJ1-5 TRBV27 CASSLEGTGAQPQHF TGTGCCAGCAGTTTAGAAGGGACAGGAGCACAGCCCCAGCATTTT
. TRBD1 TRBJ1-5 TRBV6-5 CASRQDRVSNQPQHF TGTGCCAGCAGACAGGACAGGGTGAGCAATCAGCCCCAGCATTTT
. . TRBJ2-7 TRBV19 CASSIRPLGQGLTYEQYF TGTGCCAGTAGTATTCGCCCCCTGGGGCAGGGTCTAACCTACGAGCAGTACTTC
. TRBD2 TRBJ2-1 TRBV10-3 CAISEGSSGAYNEQFF TGTGCCATCAGTGAAGGTTCTAGCGGGGCATACAATGAGCAGTTCTTC
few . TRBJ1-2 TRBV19 CASSIGSNYGYTF TGTGCCAGTAGTATTGGCTCGAACTATGGCTACACCTTC
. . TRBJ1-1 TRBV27 CASSQTAATEAFF TGTGCCAGCAGTCAGACTGCGGCCACTGAAGCTTTCTTT
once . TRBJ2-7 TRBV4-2 CASSQESPRIIYEQYF TGTGCCAGCAGCCAAGAATCACCGCGGATAATCTACGAGCAGTACTTC
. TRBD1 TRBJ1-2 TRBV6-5 CASSYSRTGGSYGYTF TGTGCCAGCAGTTACTCAAGGACAGGGGGGAGCTATGGCTACACCTTC
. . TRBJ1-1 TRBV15 CATSRAQGAAFF TGTGCCACCAGCAGAGCCCAGGGTGCGGCTTTCTTT
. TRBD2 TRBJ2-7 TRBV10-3 CAISKSLSGGHYEQYF TGTGCCATCAGTAAGTCACTTAGCGGGGGTCACTACGAGCAGTACTTC
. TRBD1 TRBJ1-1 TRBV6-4 CASLPDRGYGDTEAFF TGTGCCAGCTTACCCGACAGGGGCTATGGGGACACTGAAGCTTTCTTT
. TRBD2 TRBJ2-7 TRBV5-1 CASSRASGTRDEQYF TGCGCCAGCAGCCGTGCTAGCGGGACTCGGGACGAGCAGTACTTC
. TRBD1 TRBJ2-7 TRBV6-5 CASRPLDRGHEQYF TGTGCCAGCAGGCCTCTCGACAGGGGCCACGAGCAGTACTTC
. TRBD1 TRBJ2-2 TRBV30 CAWGTGSIAGELFF TGTGCCTGGGGGACAGGGAGTATAGCCGGGGAGCTGTTTTTT
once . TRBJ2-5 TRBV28 CASSSLAGETQYF TGTGCCAGCAGCAGTCTAGCTGGCGAGACCCAGTACTTC
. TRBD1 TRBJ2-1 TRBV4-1 CASSQPGRDRAYNEQFF TGCGCCAGCAGCCAACCTGGGAGGGACAGGGCCTACAATGAGCAGTTCTTC
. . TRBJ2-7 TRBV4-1 CASSQGDTLRGEQYF TGCGCCAGCAGCCAAGGGGATACCCTACGAGGGGAGCAGTACTTC
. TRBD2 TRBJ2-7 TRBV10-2 CASRRLAETYEQYF TGCGCCAGCAGAAGACTAGCGGAAACCTACGAGCAGTACTTC
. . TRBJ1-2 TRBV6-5 CASSSPQQWGYTF TGTGCCAGCAGTTCCCCACAACAATGGGGCTACACCTTC
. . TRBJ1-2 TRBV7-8 CASSLALAGYTF TGTGCCAGCAGCTTAGCGCTTGCGGGCTACACCTTC
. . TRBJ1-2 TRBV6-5 CASSYEGTSYGYTF TGTGCCAGCAGTTACGAGGGGACTAGCTATGGCTACACCTTC
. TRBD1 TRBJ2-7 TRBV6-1 CASSSQGGLYEQYF TGTGCCAGCAGTTCACAGGGGGGACTCTACGAGCAGTACTTC
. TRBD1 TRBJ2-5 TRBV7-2 CASSSNRQGWETQYF TGTGCCAGCAGCTCGAATAGACAGGGGTGGGAGACCCAGTACTTC
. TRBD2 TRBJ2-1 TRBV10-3 CASRGGKNNEQFF TGTGCCAGCCGGGGAGGGAAGAACAATGAGCAGTTCTTC
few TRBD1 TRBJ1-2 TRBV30 CAWGRDRPYGYTF TGTGCCTGGGGCCGGGACAGGCCCTATGGCTACACCTTC
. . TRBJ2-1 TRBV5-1 CASTPLGGANNEQFF TGCGCCAGCACGCCTTTGGGGGGGGCGAATAATGAGCAGTTCTTC
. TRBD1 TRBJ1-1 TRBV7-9 CASSLGQGWGNTEAFF TGTGCCAGCAGCTTGGGACAGGGGTGGGGAAACACTGAAGCTTTCTTT
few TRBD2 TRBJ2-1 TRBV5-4 CASSFTGTSGRKQFF TGTGCCAGCAGCTTCACCGGGACTAGCGGGAGGAAGCAGTTCTTC
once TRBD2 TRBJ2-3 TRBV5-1 CASSGIWRGSTDTQYF TGCGCCAGCAGCGGGATATGGCGGGGGTCCACAGATACGCAGTATTTT